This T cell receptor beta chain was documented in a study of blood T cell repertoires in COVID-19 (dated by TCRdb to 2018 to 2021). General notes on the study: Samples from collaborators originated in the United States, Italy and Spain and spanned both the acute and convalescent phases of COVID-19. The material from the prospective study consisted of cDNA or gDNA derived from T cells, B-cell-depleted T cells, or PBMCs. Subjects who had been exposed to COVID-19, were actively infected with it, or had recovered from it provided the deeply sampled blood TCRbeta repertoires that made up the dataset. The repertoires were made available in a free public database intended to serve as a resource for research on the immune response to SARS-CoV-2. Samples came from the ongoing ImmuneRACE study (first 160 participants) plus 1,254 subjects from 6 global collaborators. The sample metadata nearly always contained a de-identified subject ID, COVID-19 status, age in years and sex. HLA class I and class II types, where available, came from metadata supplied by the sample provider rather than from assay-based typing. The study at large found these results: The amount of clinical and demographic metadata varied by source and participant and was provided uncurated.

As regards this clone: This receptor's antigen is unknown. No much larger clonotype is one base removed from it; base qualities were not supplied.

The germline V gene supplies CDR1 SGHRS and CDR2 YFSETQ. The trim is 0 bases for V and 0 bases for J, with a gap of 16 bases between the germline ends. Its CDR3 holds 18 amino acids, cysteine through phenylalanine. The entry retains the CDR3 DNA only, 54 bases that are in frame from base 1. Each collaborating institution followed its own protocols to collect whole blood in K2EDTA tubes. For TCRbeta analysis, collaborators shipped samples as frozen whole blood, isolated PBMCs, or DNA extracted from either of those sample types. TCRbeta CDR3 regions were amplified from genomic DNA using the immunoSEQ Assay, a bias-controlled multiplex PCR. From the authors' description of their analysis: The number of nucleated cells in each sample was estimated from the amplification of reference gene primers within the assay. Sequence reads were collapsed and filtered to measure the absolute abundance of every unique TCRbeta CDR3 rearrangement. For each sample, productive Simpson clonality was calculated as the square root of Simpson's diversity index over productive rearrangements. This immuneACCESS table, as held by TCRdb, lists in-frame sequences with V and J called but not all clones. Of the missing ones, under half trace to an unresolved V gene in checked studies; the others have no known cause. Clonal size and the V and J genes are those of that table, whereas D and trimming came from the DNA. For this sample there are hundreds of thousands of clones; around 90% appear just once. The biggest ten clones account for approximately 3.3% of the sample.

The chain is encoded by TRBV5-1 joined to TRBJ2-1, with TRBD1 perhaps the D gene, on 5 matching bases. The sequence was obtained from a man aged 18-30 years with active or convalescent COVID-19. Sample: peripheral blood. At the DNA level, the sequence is TGCGCCAGCAGCTTGGGGTCGGGTCACACAGGCTCCTACAATGAGCAGTTCTTC. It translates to CASSLGSGHTGSYNEQFF.